These 32 T cell receptor beta chains share one sample of origin, sequenced in a study of blood T cells in healthy people across ages. Together with a sample-barcoded 5' primer, a J-beta primer mix was included in a second PCR lasting about 7 to 12 cycles. TCRdb independently ran MiXCR on the 5' RACE reads; one entry per CDR3 protein. The profile shows 850,000 to 1,000,000 distinct CDR3 sequences, roughly 43% of them singletons. What was sequenced was blood. The receptors come from a man aged 25-40 years in good health.

For this clonotype: Possible read error: a much larger clone is one base away. The chain combines TRBV3-1 with TRBJ2-1, with D possibly TRBD1 on 5 matching bases. Germline lookup yields CDR1 LGHDT and CDR2 YNNKEL (reference sequence). The CDR3 is 13 amino acids. The CDR3 nucleotides are TGTGCCAGCAACCAAAAAGGGGTGAATGAGCAGTTCTTC. Its translation is CASNQKGVNEQFF.

J is TRBJ1-1 and V is TRBV12-3 or TRBV12-4; 7 bases line up with TRBD1. The V and J ends lost 7 bases and 0 bases, in that order; junction bases with no gene match: 5. The CDR3 length is 14 residues. CDR3 nucleotide sequence: TGTGCCAGCACCGAGACAGGGTTGAACACTGAAGCTTTCTTT. This codes for CASTETGLNTEAFF.

The chain links TRBV5-1 to TRBJ2-5, with 8 bases identical to TRBD2. From germline, CDR1 is SGHRS and CDR2 YFSETQ. The V gene end was trimmed by 3 bases and the J gene end by 3 bases; junction bases not matched to a gene: 4. This CDR3 spans 14 amino acids. The CDR3 is CASSWGSGEETQYF. The DNA of the CDR3 is TGCGCCAGCAGCTGGGGTAGCGGGGAAGAGACCCAGTACTTC.

This clonotype was seen a few times. The chain recombines TRBV7-2 with TRBJ2-5; D is perhaps TRBD1 (6 bases). The CDR3 is 15 residues long. Per the germline V gene, CDR1 is SGHTA and CDR2 is FQGNSA. V lost 1 base and J 5 bases, leaving 14 bases between the germline ends. In nucleotides, the CDR3 is TGTGCCAGCAGCTTAGTTTCACAGGGTGGGGAGACCCAGTACTTC. Protein: CASSLVSQGGETQYF.

As regards this clonotype: A much larger clone differs from this one at a single base, so this may be a read error. V and J are TRBV20-1 and TRBJ2-1; maybe TRBD1 (6 bases). In germline, CDR1 is DFQATT, CDR2 SNEGSKA (reference sequence). With 3 bases removed from V and 10 bases from J, the gap between germline ends came to 16 bases. This CDR3 spans 13 amino acids. The CDR3 reads CSASPQGRYEQFF. The CDR3 DNA is TGCAGTGCTAGCCCACAGGGAAGGTACGAGCAGTTCTTC.

The rearrangement joins TRBV5-1 to TRBJ1-2; weak D call: TRBD1 (6 bases). The germline V and J ends were trimmed by 6 bases and 7 bases, with 19 bases remaining between them. CDR1 and CDR2 from the germline V gene are SGHRS and YFSETQ. The CDR3 runs to 14 residues. CDR3 sequence: CASMEGQGFSGYTF. CDR3 nucleotide sequence: TGCGCCAGCATGGAGGGTCAGGGGTTTTCTGGCTACACCTTC.

In its sample, this clonotype was seen a few times. V usage is TRBV9 and J usage is TRBJ1-2; the D gene is possibly TRBD1 (5 bases). There are 15 residues in the CDR3. Per the germline V gene, CDR1 is SGDLS and CDR2 is YYNGEE. The germline V and J ends were trimmed by 4 bases and 6 bases, with 19 bases remaining between them. The DNA of the CDR3 is TGTGCCAGCAGCCCCGTGGGGCGGGGCGGAGATGGCTACACCTTC. Encoded protein: CASSPVGRGGDGYTF.

The CDR3 loop is CAISGGTETQYF. As DNA, the CDR3 is TGTGCCATCAGCGGCGGGACCGAGACCCAGTACTTC. The chain couples TRBV10-3 to TRBJ2-5; TRBD2 might be the D (6 bases). Trimming took off 6 bases at V and 5 bases at J, with 10 bases between the two ends. Germline CDR1 ENHRY, CDR2 SYGVKD. The CDR3 length is 12 residues.

The chain employs TRBV12-3 or TRBV12-4 and TRBJ2-2; D gene ambiguous. This CDR3 has 14 residues. V was pared by 3 bases and J by 1 base, with 6 bases between. CDR3: CASSLFGNTGELFF. Written as DNA, the CDR3 is TGTGCCAGCAGTTTGTTCGGGAACACCGGGGAGCTGTTTTTT.

This clonotype was counted a few times. The V call is TRBV7-9, the J call TRBJ1-1; D is unclear. The CDR3 consists of 14 residues. Germline CDR1 is SEHNR and CDR2 is FQNEAQ (reference sequence). Trimming took 4 bases from V and 3 from J, leaving 12 bases between them. The CDR3 region is CASSSIDWDTEAFF. For the CDR3, the DNA is TGTGCCAGCAGCTCCATTGACTGGGACACTGAAGCTTTCTTT.

The rearrangement uses TRBV4-1 and TRBJ1-5, with D uncertain. This CDR3 is 14 amino acids long. Germline CDR1 MGHRA, CDR2 YSYEKL. Trimming pared 4 bases from V and 4 bases from J, leaving 11 bases between. CDR3 protein: CASSPAGRNQPQHF. Written as DNA, the CDR3 is TGCGCCAGCAGCCCCGCGGGTAGGAATCAGCCCCAGCATTTT.

This clonotype was observed a single time. The V and J genes are TRBV7-8 and TRBJ1-1; 8 positions match TRBD1. Per the germline V gene, CDR1 is SGHVS and CDR2 is FQNEAQ. This CDR3 region has 16 residues. Unmatched junction bases numbered 5, after V lost 1 base and J lost 1 base. As DNA, the CDR3 is TGTGCCAGCAGCTTAGGGAGGACAGGGCAGAACACTGAAGCTTTCTTT. It yields the protein CASSLGRTGQNTEAFF.

The chain has TRBV9 and TRBJ2-7; 8 positions match TRBD1. CDR3 length: 15 residues. CDR1 SGDLS and CDR2 YYNGEE come from the germline V gene. J lost 0 bases, V lost 3 bases, and 5 bases had no gene match. The DNA for the CDR3 is TGTGCCAGCAGCGAGCGGACAGGGAGCTCCTACGAGCAGTACTTC. Residues: CASSERTGSSYEQYF.

The rearrangement uses TRBV21-1 and TRBJ2-2; the DNA was not used to check the table's D call, TRBD2. TRBV21-1 corresponds to a pseudogene. The CDR3 spans 15 residues. The DNA for the CDR3 is TGTGCCAGCAGTAGCGGGACTTGGAACACCGGGGAGCTGTTTTTT. Protein sequence: CASSSGTWNTGELFF.

Written as DNA, the CDR3 is TGTGCCAGCAGCACCATGCCAGGGTTGGAGACAGATACGCAGTATTTT. Protein: CASSTMPGLETDTQYF. This chain connects TRBV2 to TRBJ2-3; maybe TRBD1 (5 bases). The CDR3 extends over 16 amino acids. Germline-derived CDR1 and CDR2 are SNHLY and FYNNEI. V shed 6 bases and J shed 3 bases, with 19 bases lying between them.

The chain employs TRBV6-2 or TRBV6-3 and TRBJ2-3, with 7 bases fitting TRBD1. Losses at the gene ends were 9 bases for V and 3 bases for J; bases not matched to a gene: 12. Per the germline V gene, CDR1 is MNHEY and CDR2 is SVGEGT. The CDR3 runs 15 residues. In nucleotides, the CDR3 is TGTGCCAGTTACGAACAGGGGAAGGGGACAGATACGCAGTATTTT. Translation gives CASYEQGKGTDTQYF.

The chain combines TRBV20-1 with TRBJ1-2; possible D gene TRBD1, 6 bases. Germline CDR1 and CDR2: DFQATT and SNEGSKA (reference sequence). V dropped 1 base and J dropped 7 bases, with 10 bases sitting between them. This CDR3 comprises 12 residues. CDR3 in amino acids: CSARGQGFGYTF. CDR3 DNA sequence: TGCAGTGCTAGAGGGCAGGGGTTTGGCTACACCTTC.

Ten or more counts support this clonotype. The V and J genes are TRBV11-3 and TRBJ2-3; D gene unclear. The V and J ends lost 5 bases and 3 bases respectively, with 6 bases between them. The CDR3 spans 12 residues. The germline V gene has CDR1 SGHNT and CDR2 YENEEA. Here the CDR3 DNA reads TGTGCCAGCAGCCCCTGGACAGATACGCAGTATTTT. This translates into CASSPWTDTQYF.

V and J are TRBV12-3 or TRBV12-4 and TRBJ2-1; a weak D match, TRBD2 (6 bases). The CDR3 runs 17 residues. Trimming stripped 5 bases from V and 5 bases from J, with 22 bases between. The CDR3 DNA reads as TGTGCCAGCAGTCCGATCGGACTACCGGAAAATAACAATGAGCAGTTCTTC. Protein sequence: CASSPIGLPENNNEQFF.

This clonotype was counted once. V is TRBV24-1 and J is TRBJ1-5; maybe TRBD1 (5 bases). The CDR3 consists of 17 residues. The V and J ends lost 4 bases and 3 bases respectively, with 18 bases between them. Germline V CDR1 and CDR2: KGHDR, SFDVKD. The DNA of the CDR3 is TGTGCCACCAGTGACCTCCCCAGGGAGGTTAACAATCAGCCCCAGCATTTT. The encoded protein is CATSDLPREVNNQPQHF.

This clonotype turned up a few times. The chain links TRBV12-3 or TRBV12-4 to TRBJ1-1; possible D gene TRBD1, 6 bases. V was cut by 7 bases and J by 0 bases, with 12 bases left in between. The CDR3 runs 14 residues. Written as DNA, the CDR3 is TGTGCCAGCACCCCGGACAGTATGAACACTGAAGCTTTCTTT. This gives the protein CASTPDSMNTEAFF.

This sequence joins TRBV9 and TRBJ2-5, with 8 bases identical to TRBD2. Trimming at V came to 0 bases and at J to 2 bases, leaving 9 bases not matched to a gene. CDR1 and CDR2 (germline): SGDLS, YYNGEE. This CDR3 region has 17 residues. In nucleotides, the CDR3 is TGTGCCAGCAGCGTAGCGGGACGGACTAGCAATCAAGAGACCCAGTACTTC. This gives the protein CASSVAGRTSNQETQYF.

This clonotype was found once. The CDR3 protein is CASSRMGETQYF. The CDR3 DNA follows: TGTGCCAGCAGCCGAATGGGTGAGACCCAGTACTTC. This rearrangement joins TRBV7-9 to TRBJ2-5; D is uncertain. V gave up 5 bases and J gave up 5 bases, with 9 bases separating them. The CDR3 runs 12 residues. The germline CDR1 and CDR2 sequences are SEHNR and FQNEAQ (reference sequence). Using reference TRBV7-9 and TRBJ2-5 for the parts outside the CDR3, the full variable domain is DTGVSQNPRHKITKRGQNVTFRCDPISEHNRLYWYRQTLGQGPEFLTYFQNEAQLEKSRLLSDRFSAERPKGSFSTLEIQRTEQGDSAMYLCASSRMGETQYFGPGTRLLVL.

This chain connects TRBV12-3 or TRBV12-4 to TRBJ2-3; possible D gene TRBD2, 5 bases. The CDR3 runs to 17 residues. Trimming shortened V by 5 bases and J by 0 bases, and 18 bases separated the two germline ends. CDR3: CASSLRSDLSSTDTQYF. The CDR3 DNA reads as TGTGCCAGCAGTCTTAGATCGGACTTAAGTAGCACAGATACGCAGTATTTT.

The chain is built from TRBV14 and TRBJ2-1, with D hard to call. Germline V lookup: CDR1 SGHDN, CDR2 FVKESK. This CDR3 region has 12 residues. Trimming took off 5 bases at V and 13 bases at J, with 15 bases between the two ends. The DNA of the CDR3 is TGTGCCAGCAGCGTGGGCCCGGCCCCTCAGTTCTTC. As protein: CASSVGPAPQFF. The entire variable domain, with the rest obtained from reference TRBV14 and TRBJ2-1, is as follows: EAGVTQFPSHSVIEKGQTVTLRCDPISGHDNLYWYRRVMGKEIKFLLHFVKESKQDESGMPNNRFLAERTGGTYSTLKVQPAELEDSGVYFCASSVGPAPQFFGPGTRLTVL.

This clonotype came up a few times. The genes are TRBV10-2 and TRBJ2-7; 10 nucleotides agree with TRBD1. The CDR3 runs to 15 residues. V dropped 10 bases and J dropped 1; count of bases not matched to a gene: 10. Looked up from germline, CDR1 is WSHSY and CDR2 is SAAADI. CDR3 amino acids: CATLLTGGPSYEQYF. The CDR3 nucleotides read TGCGCCACCTTACTGACAGGGGGCCCATCCTACGAGCAGTACTTC.

Only a few counts were recorded for this clonotype. This chain uses TRBV2 with TRBJ1-4; 9 positions match TRBD1. Germline V gives CDR1 SNHLY, CDR2 FYNNEI. The CDR3 has 15 residues. The V and J ends lost 4 bases and 6 bases, in that order; junction bases with no gene match: 6. The CDR3 region has the DNA TGTGCCAGCAGTGCGACCGGGACAGGGTATGAAAAACTGTTTTTT. This translates into CASSATGTGYEKLFF. The full variable domain, in which reference TRBV2 and TRBJ1-4 provide the parts outside the CDR3, is EPEVTQTPSHQVTQMGQEVILRCVPISNHLYFYWYRQILGQKVEFLVSFYNNEISEKSEIFDDQFSVERPDGSNFTLKIRSTKLEDSAMYFCASSATGTGYEKLFFGSGTQLSVL.

V gene TRBV20-1 combines with J gene TRBJ1-1, with D maybe TRBD1 (6 bases). V gave up 0 bases and J gave up 6 bases, with 17 bases separating them. Germline CDR1 and CDR2: DFQATT and SNEGSKA (reference sequence). CDR3 length equals 15 residues. CDR3: CSARDRGTGIPEAFF. DNA for the CDR3: TGCAGTGCTAGAGACAGGGGCACCGGGATACCTGAAGCTTTCTTT.

This chain uses TRBV2 with TRBJ2-2; 10 bases are shared with TRBD2. This CDR3 spans 17 amino acids. Germline lookup yields CDR1 SNHLY and CDR2 FYNNEI. The V and J ends lost 7 bases and 5 bases, in that order; junction bases with no gene match: 13. The CDR3 region is CASKRGGTSGKTGELFF. In nucleotides, the CDR3 is TGTGCCAGCAAGAGGGGTGGCACTAGCGGGAAGACCGGGGAGCTGTTTTTT.

In this sample, this clonotype turned up a few times. This chain uses TRBV4-1 with TRBJ2-1, with a tentative D call TRBD1 (6 bases). Germline CDR1 and CDR2: MGHRA and YSYEKL. The CDR3 loop spans 15 amino acids. Trimming stripped 4 bases from V and 2 bases from J, with 12 bases between. CDR3 in amino acids: CASSLRDTPYNEQFF. CDR3 nucleotides: TGCGCCAGCAGCCTCCGGGACACCCCCTACAATGAGCAGTTCTTC.

The chain joins TRBV3-1 to TRBJ1-1; possible D gene TRBD1, 6 bases. Per the germline V gene, CDR1 is LGHDT and CDR2 is YNNKEL (reference sequence). The ends were cut back, 6 bases at V and 5 bases at J, with 16 bases in the middle. The CDR3 consists of 14 residues. In nucleotides, the CDR3 is TGTGCCAGCAGTCACGGCTGGGGGCGGACTGAAGCTTTCTTT. Residues: CASSHGWGRTEAFF.

This clonotype was detected only a few times. This sequence joins TRBV10-3 and TRBJ2-3; D not resolved. Trimming cost V 7 bases and J 0 bases, with 14 bases left between them. CDR1 is ENHRY and CDR2 is SYGVKD in the germline V gene. This CDR3 has 15 amino acids. The CDR3 sequence: CAIKDAASSTDTQYF. DNA of the CDR3: TGTGCCATCAAGGATGCAGCCTCTAGCACAGATACGCAGTATTTT.